This T cell receptor (beta chain) derives from a study of blood T cell repertoires in COVID-19. Study at large: Samples came from the United States, Italy and Spain, spanning acute and convalescent COVID-19.

The V gene's germline CDR1 is SEHNR and CDR2 FQNEAQ (reference sequence). The CDR3 length is 15 residues. V gave up 4 bases and J gave up 3 bases, with 13 bases separating them. TCRdb keeps only in-frame clones here, not all; method: immunoSEQ multiplex PCR. The data show 100,000 to 120,000 clones, 65% to 80% seen once. The clonotype was recovered from a woman aged 55-70 years with acute or convalescent COVID-19. This chain uses TRBV7-9 with TRBJ1-5; no firm D call. The sequencing input was peripheral blood. The CDR3 DNA reads as TGTGCCAGCAGCTCCCCGGGGAGTAACAATCAGCCCCAGCATTTT. Amino acid sequence: CASSSPGSNNQPQHF.